A single T cell receptor (beta chain) is shown here with its context. This record belongs to a study of blood T cell repertoires in COVID-19. Study-wide background: T cells, B-cell-depleted T cells, or PBMCs provided the cDNA or gDNA that served as material.

The CDR3 runs 14 residues. The germline gives CDR1 GTSNPN, CDR2 SVGIG (reference sequence). V lost 1 base and J lost 3, with 10 bases in between. Method: immunoSEQ multiplex PCR; TCRdb's copy keeps in-frame clones and lacks some. Among 350,000 or so clones listed, roughly nine tenths were seen once. Enrolment of Seattle patients took place during active infection, and they were followed longitudinally. The chain uses TRBV30 and TRBJ1-3; TRBD1 is a possible D gene (5 bases). The specimen sequenced was peripheral blood. The receptor was isolated from a woman in her sixties with COVID-19, enrolled during active disease. The CDR3: CAWSGRTLGNTIYF. In nucleotides, the CDR3 is TGTGCCTGGAGTGGTAGGACACTTGGAAACACCATATATTTT. The full variable domain, rest sourced from reference TRBV30 and TRBJ1-3, is SQTIHQWPATLVQPVGSPLSLECTVEGTSNPNLYWYRQAAGRGLQLLFYSVGIGQISSEVPQNLSASRPQDRQFILSSKKLLLSDSGFYLCAWSGRTLGNTIYFGEGSWLTVV.